Below are 7 T cell receptor beta chains sequenced from a single sample in a study of T cell responses to AZD1222 COVID-19 vaccine. Profiling relied on immunoSEQ multiplex PCR, and the TCRdb table lists in-frame clones only, not all of them. The data show around 100,000 clones, around 87% seen once. The input for sequencing was peripheral blood, taken on day 0 of AZD1222 vaccination. These receptors were taken from an adult in good health.

This sequence joins TRBV15 and TRBJ1-5; unclear D gene. Germline loops: CDR1 LNHNV, CDR2 YYDKDF (reference sequence). V was pared by 6 bases and J by 2 bases, with 14 bases between. This CDR3 is built from 15 residues. The CDR3 spells CATRNRAVGNQPQHF. CDR3 nucleotides: TGTGCCACCAGAAACCGGGCGGTTGGCAATCAGCCCCAGCATTTT.

The chain recombines TRBV29-1 with TRBJ2-2; 13 bases agree with TRBD2. Trimming took 6 bases from V and 2 from J; bases not matched to a gene: 3. Germline lookup yields CDR1 SQVTM and CDR2 ANQGSEA. The CDR3 loop spans 15 amino acids. The CDR3 region is CSVRTSGGNTGELFF. CDR3 DNA: TGCAGCGTCCGGACTAGCGGGGGAAACACCGGGGAGCTGTTTTTT.

There are a few counts of this clone. The J gene is TRBJ2-2, the V gene TRBV7-3; 12 bases line up with TRBD2. After removal of 4 bases from V and 7 bases from J, the junction contained 7 bases not matched to a gene. CDR1 and CDR2 (germline): SGHTA, FQGTGA. This CDR3 region has 16 residues. The CDR3 DNA is TGTGCCAGCAGCTCTCGACTAGCGGGAGAACTCGGGGAGCTGTTTTTT. It codes for CASSSRLAGELGELFF.

The chain employs TRBV11-1 and TRBJ1-1; TRBD1 is a possible D gene (5 bases). The V gene's germline CDR1 is SGHAT and CDR2 FQDESV (reference sequence). The CDR3 sequence is 16 residues long. Deletions cut 0 bases from V and 3 bases from J, with 14 bases between. CDR3 residues: CASSLARGLVHTEAFF. CDR3 in DNA: TGTGCCAGCAGCTTAGCGCGGGGACTCGTACACACTGAAGCTTTCTTT.

This rearrangement joins TRBV11-2 to TRBJ2-1; 12 bases map to TRBD2. CDR1 SGHAT and CDR2 FQNNGV come from the germline V gene. The CDR3 spans 14 residues. The trim removed 5 bases at V and 8 bases at J, leaving 4 bases unmatched. The CDR3 loop reads CASSLSSGRDEQFF. The CDR3, as DNA: TGTGCCAGCAGCCTCTCTAGCGGGAGGGATGAGCAGTTCTTC.

The count of this clone is one. The chain is built from TRBV9 and TRBJ2-5, with TRBD2 matching 8 bases. This CDR3 has 15 residues. CDR1 is SGDLS and CDR2 is YYNGEE in the germline V gene. Unmatched junction bases numbered 5, after V lost 2 bases and J lost 2 bases. The CDR3 is CASSVGGGTQETQYF. In DNA, the CDR3 is TGTGCCAGCAGCGTGGGCGGGGGGACTCAAGAGACCCAGTACTTC. Combining the CDR3 with reference TRBV9 and TRBJ2-5 gives the whole variable domain DSGVTQTPKHLITATGQRVTLRCSPRSGDLSVYWYQQSLDQGLQFLIQYYNGEERAKGNILERFSAQQFPDLHSELNLSSLELGDSALYFCASSVGGGTQETQYFGPGTRLLVL.

This clone appeared many times. This chain joins TRBV11-2 and TRBJ2-2; 11 bases map to TRBD2. Germline CDR1 is SGHAT and CDR2 is FQNNGV. The CDR3 runs 17 residues. V gave up 1 base and J gave up 6 bases; unmatched junction bases: 7. The DNA for the CDR3 is TGTGCCAGCAGCTTAGCCCGGACTAGCGGGCGGGCCGGGGAGCTGTTTTTT. This translates into CASSLARTSGRAGELFF.